Following are 3 T cell receptor beta chains from one sample sequenced in a study of shared clonotypes between healthy human individuals. Method: immunoSEQ multiplex PCR; TCRdb's copy keeps in-frame clones and lacks some. The sample holds about 680,000 clones, 74% seen once. The sequencing input was memory CD4+ T cells sorted from blood. As to subset: CD45RA-negative fraction. These receptors were obtained from a young woman in good health.

The chain recombines TRBV5-1 with TRBJ2-1; 13 bases match TRBD2. Looked up from germline, CDR1 is SGHRS and CDR2 is YFSETQ. Trimming at V came to 2 bases and at J to 6 bases, leaving 2 bases not matched to a gene. This CDR3 spans 15 amino acids. Written as DNA, the CDR3 is TGCGCCAGCAGCTTAACTAGCGGGAGGGTCAATGAGCAGTTCTTC. It codes for CASSLTSGRVNEQFF.

This chain links TRBV5-1 with TRBJ2-5; D gene unclear. The V gene's germline CDR1 is SGHRS and CDR2 YFSETQ. The CDR3 runs 12 residues. Trimming shortened V by 1 base and J by 5 bases, and 6 bases separated the two germline ends. The CDR3 DNA sequence: TGCGCCAGCAGCTTGCGAAGGGAGACCCAGTACTTC. Protein product: CASSLRRETQYF.

For this clone: Other DNA sequences in the sample encode the same CDR3. The V call is TRBV18, the J call TRBJ2-2; D uncertain. Trimming left V 0 bases short and J 1 base short, with 0 bases between. The V gene's germline CDR1 is KGHSH and CDR2 LQKENI. This CDR3 contains 13 residues. The CDR3 DNA is TGTGCCAGCTCACCACCGAACACCGGGGAGCTGTTTTTT. Amino acid sequence: CASSPPNTGELFF.